This T cell receptor (beta chain) was sequenced during a study of OX40 agonist ivuxolimab in advanced cancers. Germline CDR1 and CDR2: SGHRS and YFSETQ. J lost 4 bases, V lost 7 bases, and 6 bases had no gene match. This CDR3 is built from 14 residues. Clones were sequenced by immunoSEQ multiplex PCR, and TCRdb holds only the in-frame ones, with some missing. The sample comprises roughly 100,000 clones, 85% to 90% of which are singletons, and around 0.16% rests with the top ten. Patients had blood sampled at baseline and again on cycle 4 day 1 and cycle 7 day 1. This clone appeared once. Source: CD4+ or CD8+ T cells sorted from blood, taken in a trial of the OX40 agonist ivuxolimab. The sequence came from an adult with an advanced solid tumor such as melanoma, head and neck, liver or kidney cancer. The J gene is TRBJ2-2, the V gene TRBV5-1; 8 bases fit TRBD2. CDR3 sequence (DNA): TGCGCCAGCTTCCGGGAGGGGATCACCGGGGAGCTGTTTTTT. Protein sequence: CASFREGITGELFF.